The T cell receptor beta chain under discussion was sequenced for a study of chronic HIV infection and antiretroviral therapy. Germline loops: CDR1 SEHNR, CDR2 FQNEAQ (reference sequence). The CDR3 runs 15 residues. V lost 5 bases to trimming and J lost 5 bases; unmatched junction nucleotides: 7. The sample holds a few counts of this clonotype. TCRdb ran MiXCR on the 5' RACE reads and lists one entry per CDR3 protein. The sample yields 40,000 or so distinct CDR3 sequences, roughly 8% seen once. Sequenced material: peripheral blood. The V gene is TRBV7-9, the J gene TRBJ1-1; TRBD1 matches at 11 bases. This TCR was recovered from an adult who had HIV and had not received antiretroviral therapy, or was an uninfected healthy control (not recorded which). The CDR3 DNA reads as TGTGCCAGCAGCCCCGGACAGGGGGCGGGTACTGAAGCTTTCTTT. Translation gives CASSPGQGAGTEAFF.